These 21 T cell receptor beta chains were all obtained from the same sample, sequenced in a study of blood T cell repertoires in COVID-19. Assay: immunoSEQ multiplex PCR; the TCRdb copy retains only in-frame clones and omits some. The table lists about 250,000 clones, about four fifths of them singletons, with around a sixth in the top ten. The sample taken for sequencing was peripheral blood. These TCRs come from a person aged 65 to 85 with COVID-19, enrolled during active disease.

The chain combines TRBV18 with TRBJ2-7, with 9 bases identical to TRBD2. This CDR3 region has 16 residues. Germline V gene data show CDR1 as KGHSH and CDR2 as LQKENI. V lost 6 bases to trimming and J lost 3 bases; unmatched junction nucleotides: 12. CDR3 coding DNA: TGTGCCAGCTCGTACGTAGCGGGGGTGACGCTCTACGAGCAGTACTTC. Translating it yields CASSYVAGVTLYEQYF.

The genes are TRBV7-8 and TRBJ1-5; 8 bases align to TRBD1. The CDR3 runs to 14 residues. Trimming cost V 6 bases and J 3 bases; bases outside gene matches: 4. Per germline, CDR1 SGHVS and CDR2 FQNEAQ. The CDR3 sequence: CASRSDRDNQPQHF. The CDR3 bases are TGTGCCAGCAGGTCGGACAGGGACAATCAGCCCCAGCATTTT.

The genes are TRBV6-2 or TRBV6-3 and TRBJ2-7; 8 bases match TRBD2. This CDR3 is built from 14 residues. The ends lost 4 bases at V and 5 bases at J; junction bases unmatched: 7. Germline V CDR1 and CDR2: MNHEY, SVGEGT. CDR3 region: CASSLGGRRDEQYF. CDR3 nucleotides: TGTGCCAGCAGTTTAGGCGGGAGGCGGGACGAGCAGTACTTC.

V gene TRBV19 combines with J gene TRBJ2-7; D not resolved. V was trimmed by 7 bases and J by 2 bases, leaving 15 bases between them. Germline V lookup: CDR1 LNHDA, CDR2 SQIVND (reference sequence). The CDR3 has 14 residues. The CDR3 bases are TGTGCCAGTAAATTTACACAGTCAACCTACGAGCAGTACTTC. This translates into CASKFTQSTYEQYF.

V gene TRBV11-3 combines with J gene TRBJ2-3; 9 bases match TRBD1. J was trimmed by 4 bases and V by 5 bases; bases with no gene match: 10. The CDR3 extends over 16 amino acids. Germline lookup yields CDR1 SGHNT and CDR2 YENEEA. The CDR3 is CASSLRGQGWSDTQYF. CDR3 coding DNA: TGTGCCAGCAGCCTAAGGGGACAGGGCTGGTCAGATACGCAGTATTTT.

A few counts support this clone. The gene calls are TRBV2 and TRBJ1-5; D possibly corresponds to TRBD1 (5 bases). Trimming removed 6 bases at V and 4 bases at J, with 13 bases between. The length of the CDR3 is 14 residues. CDR1 is SNHLY, CDR2 FYNNEI, per germline. The chain's CDR3 is CASRQTVTNQPQHF. CDR3 coding DNA: TGTGCCAGCAGGCAGACAGTTACGAATCAGCCCCAGCATTTT. The variable domain in full, completed from reference TRBV2 and TRBJ1-5, reads EPEVTQTPSHQVTQMGQEVILRCVPISNHLYFYWYRQILGQKVEFLVSFYNNEISEKSEIFDDQFSVERPDGSNFTLKIRSTKLEDSAMYFCASRQTVTNQPQHFGDGTRLSIL.

The genes are TRBV9 and TRBJ2-1; 7 nucleotides align to TRBD1. Germline V gene sequence: CDR1 SGDLS, CDR2 YYNGEE. CDR3 length: 14 amino acids. Unmatched junction bases numbered 6, after V lost 0 bases and J lost 9 bases. This CDR3 reads CASSVGETGVEQFF. The CDR3 nucleotides are TGTGCCAGCAGCGTAGGGGAAACAGGGGTTGAGCAGTTCTTC. Variable domain in full (rest from reference TRBV9 and TRBJ2-1): DSGVTQTPKHLITATGQRVTLRCSPRSGDLSVYWYQQSLDQGLQFLIQYYNGEERAKGNILERFSAQQFPDLHSELNLSSLELGDSALYFCASSVGETGVEQFFGPGTRLTVL.

This clone has just a few counts. The V gene is TRBV2, the J gene TRBJ1-6; D ambiguous. CDR1 and CDR2 from the germline V gene are SNHLY and FYNNEI. V was shortened by 1 base and J by 0 bases, with 10 bases between the two germline ends. The CDR3 totals 17 residues. The CDR3 here is CASSEVQISSYNSPLHF. DNA of the CDR3: TGTGCCAGCAGTGAAGTCCAGATCAGCTCCTATAATTCACCCCTCCACTTT.

V gene TRBV5-5 combines with J gene TRBJ2-1; 15 positions agree with TRBD2. With 4 bases clipped from V and 9 bases from J, the junction kept 5 bases outside the gene matches. CDR1 and CDR2 from the germline V gene are SGHKS and YYEKEE (reference sequence). The CDR3 covers 15 residues. CDR3 bases: TGTGCCAGCAGCCCCGGACTAGCGGGAGGGTTTGAGCAGTTCTTC. Translation gives CASSPGLAGGFEQFF. The full variable domain, in which reference TRBV5-5 and TRBJ2-1 provide the parts outside the CDR3, is DAGVTQSPTHLIKTRGQQVTLRCSPISGHKSVSWYQQVLGQGPQFIFQYYEKEERGRGNFPDRFSARQFPNYSSELNVNALLLGDSALYLCASSPGLAGGFEQFFGPGTRLTVL.

V gene TRBV3-1 (or the pseudogene TRBV3-2) combines with J gene TRBJ1-5, with TRBD1 as a possible D gene (6 bases). V dropped 7 bases and J dropped 3 bases, with 34 bases sitting between them. CDR3 size: 21 residues. From germline, CDR1 is LGHDT and CDR2 YNNKEL (reference sequence). Written as DNA, the CDR3 is TGTGCCAGCACCCCGGATCACAGGGAGACGGGTCCCTCTTTCCCCAATCAGCCCCAGCATTTT. Translation gives CASTPDHRETGPSFPNQPQHF.

As DNA, the CDR3 is TGTGCCAGTACTCCTGCGGGCTATAATTCACCCCTCCACTTT. Its translation is CASTPAGYNSPLHF. This chain uses TRBV27 with TRBJ1-6; D ambiguous. From germline, CDR1 is MNHEY and CDR2 SMNVEV (reference sequence). The CDR3 has 14 residues. Trimming pared 9 bases from V and 3 bases from J, leaving 12 bases between.

This chain links TRBV7-9 with TRBJ1-1; TRBD1 is a possible D gene (5 bases). Between the trimmed V and J ends, which lost 0 bases and 11 bases, there was a span of 10 bases. CDR3 size: 12 residues. In germline, CDR1 is SEHNR, CDR2 FQNEAQ (reference sequence). CDR3 amino acids: CASSLAGAQAFF. The CDR3 DNA is TGTGCCAGCAGCTTAGCAGGGGCGCAGGCTTTCTTT.

J is TRBJ2-7 and V is TRBV6-2 or TRBV6-3; D not certain. CDR1 MNHEY and CDR2 SVGEGT come from the germline V gene. Trimming removed 2 bases at V and 7 bases at J, with 6 bases between. The CDR3 length is 11 residues. The chain's CDR3 is CASSYIREQYF. CDR3 sequence (DNA): TGTGCCAGCAGTTACATACGGGAGCAGTACTTC.

V gene TRBV30 combines with J gene TRBJ1-2, with TRBD1 as a possible D gene (6 bases). CDR1 GTSNPN and CDR2 SVGIG come from the germline V gene (reference sequence). The CDR3 totals 15 residues. The ends were cut back, 0 bases at V and 1 base at J, with 12 bases in the middle. The CDR3 sequence: CAWSVGWGLNYGYTF. In DNA, the CDR3 is TGTGCCTGGAGTGTAGGGTGGGGGCTTAACTATGGCTACACCTTC. Filled out from reference TRBV30 and TRBJ1-2, the complete variable domain reads SQTIHQWPATLVQPVGSPLSLECTVEGTSNPNLYWYRQAAGRGLQLLFYSVGIGQISSEVPQNLSASRPQDRQFILSSKKLLLSDSGFYLCAWSVGWGLNYGYTFGSGTRLTVV.

The V call is TRBV7-2, the J call TRBJ1-3, with D perhaps matching TRBD1 (6 bases). CDR1 and CDR2 (germline): SGHTA, FQGNSA. V shed 3 bases and J shed 0 bases, with 12 bases lying between them. This CDR3 spans 16 amino acids. Here the CDR3 reads CASSFRGGASGNTIYF. DNA for the CDR3: TGTGCCAGCAGCTTTCGAGGGGGGGCCTCTGGAAACACCATATATTTT.

This clone was detected a few times. The chain carries TRBV6-5 and TRBJ2-7; 7 nucleotides line up with TRBD2. This CDR3 has 15 residues. Germline V lookup: CDR1 MNHEY, CDR2 SVGAGI. The junction had 13 bases not matched to a gene; V was cut back by 7 bases and J by 4 bases. The DNA of the CDR3 is TGTGCCAGCACCCTCAGTACGGGAGGTACTTACGAGCAGTACTTC. It specifies CASTLSTGGTYEQYF.

This clone was detected once. The J gene is TRBJ1-4, the V gene TRBV7-8, with 11 positions matching TRBD1. The CDR3 extends over 19 amino acids. Germline-derived CDR1 and CDR2 are SGHVS and FQNEAQ. J was trimmed by 7 bases and V by 0 bases; bases with no gene match: 13. The CDR3 spells CASSLARRRDRGVSEKLFF. Written as DNA, the CDR3 is TGTGCCAGCAGCTTAGCGAGACGGCGGGACAGGGGGGTTTCTGAAAAACTGTTTTTT.

The chain joins TRBV9 to TRBJ1-5; 9 nucleotides agree with TRBD1. The CDR3 is made up of 15 amino acids. Germline loops: CDR1 SGDLS, CDR2 YYNGEE. After removal of 0 bases from V and 5 bases from J, the junction contained 3 bases not matched to a gene. The DNA for the CDR3 is TGTGCCAGCAGCGTAGGACAGGGGGAACATCAGCCCCAGCATTTT. It is translated as CASSVGQGEHQPQHF.

The chain uses TRBV19 and TRBJ2-1, with 8 bases fitting TRBD2. Germline V CDR1 and CDR2: LNHDA, SQIVND (reference sequence). Trimming cost V 5 bases and J 0 bases; bases outside gene matches: 12. The CDR3 has 18 amino acids. The CDR3 sequence: CASSPQLLAASSYNEQFF. The CDR3 DNA reads TGTGCCAGTAGTCCACAGTTACTAGCGGCAAGCTCCTACAATGAGCAGTTCTTC.

This chain joins TRBV5-5 and TRBJ1-5; D unresolved. Germline CDR1 is SGHKS and CDR2 is YYEKEE (reference sequence). Trimming pared 0 bases from V and 0 bases from J, leaving 10 bases between. The CDR3 contains 16 residues. CDR3 in amino acids: CASSLVWRLSNQPQHF. The CDR3 DNA sequence: TGTGCCAGCAGCTTGGTTTGGCGGCTTAGCAATCAGCCCCAGCATTTT.

The chain couples TRBV5-3 to TRBJ2-3; D gene ambiguous. TRBV5-3 has ORF status, its function being uncertain. V was clipped by 1 base and J by 6 bases, with 15 bases between them. This CDR3 has 15 amino acids. The CDR3 loop is CARSLRQALWDTQYF. The CDR3 DNA sequence: TGTGCCAGAAGCTTGAGGCAGGCCCTCTGGGATACGCAGTATTTT.